This T cell receptor (beta chain) emerged from a study of chemoradiotherapy in HPV16-positive cancers (dated 2022 in TCRdb). Describing the broader study: Functional T-cell assays on cells from two HPV16-positive patients defined candidate HPV-specific T-cell clones and common TCR motifs. The study set out to ask whether T-cell immunity against the HPV oncoproteins E6 and E7 changes over the course of chemoradiotherapy and whether that immunity affects survival. The candidate HPV-specific TCRs and motifs were subsequently tracked in TCR repertoires obtained from about 79 patients with HPV-related cancers.

Based on the germline V gene, the CDR1 and CDR2 sequences are SGHRS and YFSETQ. The CDR3 starts with the cysteine, ends with the phenylalanine, and has 12 residues. Of all the DNA, just the CDR3 is kept, 36 bases in frame from base 1. V is reduced by 0 bases and J by 11 bases, leaving a spacing of 11 bases between them. Repertoires were sampled repeatedly over the course of chemoradiotherapy so that clonal expansion in the tumor microenvironment could be followed. General study outcomes and caveats: The functional definition of HPV-specific T cells came from only two HPV16-positive patients, and the survival association was reported for HPV16-positive patients. Expansion of candidate HPV-specific clones and E7-related TCR motifs was observed in the tumor microenvironment during treatment, whereas no such expansion was observed for non-HPV-specific T cells. In HPV16-positive patients, expansion of HPV-responsive T cells during chemoradiotherapy was associated with improved recurrence-free survival.

Library preparation was by the immunoSEQ multiplex PCR assay. TCRdb holds this immuneACCESS table with in-frame rearrangements only. Some clones are missing; in checked studies, unresolved V genes explain under half, and the rest has no known cause. The sample profile shows 5,500 to 8,000 clones; 85% to 90% of them were found once. Of the sample, about 3.5% is held by the ten largest clones. As for this clone: What antigen it recognizes has not been identified. Per-nucleotide qualities are absent, and no much larger clonotype sits a single base away.

In this chain, TRBV5-1 is recombined with TRBJ1-1; TRBD1 is a possible D gene, resting on 5 matching bases. Collection of the sample occurred from a patient who underwent chemoradiotherapy. The receptor was derived from a human donor with HPV-associated anogenital cancer. The bases read TGCGCCAGCAGCTTGGTAGGGGCGGACGCTTTCTTT. Its coded protein is CASSLVGADAFF.